This entry is about one T cell receptor (beta chain). Its antigen is not identified. The CDR3 runs to 14 residues. V lost 5 bases to trimming and J lost 7 bases, with 12 bases between them. CDR1 and CDR2 from the germline V gene are SEHNR and FQNEAQ (reference sequence). This table comes from immunoSEQ multiplex PCR, and its TCRdb copy is limited to in-frame clones, with some not included. Here the sample spans tens of thousands of clones, over 95% being singletons. The source of the sample is a study of T cells in tuberculosis. Findings and caveats of the study: Shorter CDR3-alpha in active tuberculosis partly drove smaller distances. A GMM-specific repertoire classifier reached roughly 90% accuracy, AUROC roughly 0.87. Active tuberculosis TCR-alpha repertoires lay closer to GMM-specific TCRs than IGRA-negative controls, suggesting clonal expansion.

The sequencing input was PBMCs. This receptor was identified in a donor between 10 and 35 years old with latent tuberculosis or without tuberculosis infection. V gene TRBV7-9 combines with J gene TRBJ1-6, with D unresolved. As DNA, the CDR3 is TGTGCCAGCAGCCCTCCGGAGGGCAATTCACCCCTCCACTTT. This codes for CASSPPEGNSPLHF.